This passage covers 29 T cell receptor beta chains from one sample sequenced in a study of cytomegalovirus exposure and HLA in healthy donors. It was with 60 Vbeta and 13 Jbeta primers that the PCR ran. Here immunoSEQ multiplex PCR was the method, and the copy in TCRdb shows in-frame clones only, minus some. Among about 160,000 clones listed, approximately 76% were seen once. The source material was PBMCs. These receptor sequences come from a man aged 55 to 70 in good health and CMV-seronegative.

This clone was seen a single time. The V gene is TRBV7-3, the J gene TRBJ2-7; no clear D. The CDR3 has 17 amino acids. Germline CDR1 reads SGHTA; CDR2 reads FQGTGA. V lost 7 bases, J lost 2 bases, and 24 bases lay in between. CDR3 nucleotide sequence: TGTGCCAGCAACGTCCCCATAGGCCAAACTACCACCTACGAGCAGTACTTC. It specifies CASNVPIGQTTTYEQYF.

The rearrangement links TRBV20-1 to TRBJ2-7, with D unclear. The CDR3 extends over 10 amino acids. CDR1 and CDR2 from the germline V gene are DFQATT and SNEGSKA (reference sequence). V was pared by 5 bases and J by 7 bases, with 9 bases between. The chain's CDR3 is CSAGPYEQYF. CDR3 nucleotides: TGCAGTGCTGGGCCTTATGAGCAGTACTTC.

The rearrangement links TRBV19 to TRBJ2-3; possibly TRBD1 for D (6 bases). The germline gives CDR1 LNHDA, CDR2 SQIVND (reference sequence). The CDR3 covers 12 residues. V was clipped by 4 bases and J by 7 bases, with 9 bases between them. In nucleotides, the CDR3 is TGTGCCAGTAGTACACAGGGTAATACGCAGTATTTT. Amino acids: CASSTQGNTQYF.

The J gene is TRBJ2-1, the V gene TRBV19; TRBD2 matches at 12 bases. CDR1 LNHDA and CDR2 SQIVND come from the germline V gene (reference sequence). Germline trimming cut 3 bases from V and 5 bases from J; bases unmatched to any gene: 8. The CDR3 spans 17 residues. The CDR3 DNA reads TGTGCCAGTAGTATCCTAGCGGGAGGGCCTCTGGACAATGAGCAGTTCTTC. Its protein is CASSILAGGPLDNEQFF.

This clone was seen a handful of times. The gene calls are TRBV28 and TRBJ1-1, with a weak D call TRBD1 (6 bases). Trimming stripped 9 bases from V and 3 bases from J, with 20 bases between. The CDR3 loop spans 15 amino acids. The germline V gene has CDR1 MDHEN and CDR2 SYDVKM. The CDR3 here is CASTQGGGRDTEAFF. In DNA form, the CDR3 reads TGTGCCAGTACCCAGGGAGGGGGGCGAGACACTGAAGCTTTCTTT.

V gene TRBV15 combines with J gene TRBJ1-5; D is unresolved. With 3 bases removed from V and 0 bases from J, the gap between germline ends came to 9 bases. The CDR3 covers 15 residues. Germline values: CDR1 LNHNV, CDR2 YYDKDF (reference sequence). CDR3 amino acids: CATSSGVLSNQPQHF. The CDR3 coding sequence is TGTGCCACCAGCAGCGGGGTTCTTAGCAATCAGCCCCAGCATTTT.

The DNA of the CDR3 is TGTGCCACCAGCAGAGATCGAGCCCGAGGTGAAAAACTGTTTTTT. It is translated as CATSRDRARGEKLFF. This chain connects TRBV15 to TRBJ1-4; D call uncertain. Germline V gene lookup returns CDR1 LNHNV and CDR2 YYDKDF (reference sequence). V lost 0 bases, J lost 7 bases, and 12 bases lay in between. This CDR3 has 15 amino acids.

This clone appeared a single time. The V and J genes are TRBV7-8 and TRBJ1-3; weak D call: TRBD1 (5 bases). This CDR3 contains 16 residues. Germline assignment: CDR1 SGHVS and CDR2 FQNEAQ. Trimming took 1 base from V and 0 from J, leaving 10 bases between them. CDR3 nucleotides: TGTGCCAGCAGCTTAGGGGCGGGGCACTCTGGAAACACCATATATTTT. Protein sequence: CASSLGAGHSGNTIYF.

This clone was seen more than once but under ten times. One junction end disagrees with the germline gene, perhaps due to a read error. CDR3 loop: CSSSLQENTEAFF. The CDR3, as DNA: TGTTCCAGCAGCTTACAGGAGAACACTGAAGCTTTCTTT. The rearrangement joins TRBV7-9 to TRBJ1-1; D may be TRBD1 (5 bases). Germline CDR1 and CDR2: SEHNR and FQNEAQ (reference sequence). The CDR3 is 13 amino acids.

V is TRBV7-2 and J is TRBJ2-7, with D possibly matching TRBD2 (6 bases). The V gene lost 5 bases and the J gene lost 3 bases, with 14 bases spanning the gap. This CDR3 is built from 14 residues. Germline assignment: CDR1 SGHTA and CDR2 FQGNSA. CDR3 residues: CASSPPAGLYEQYF. CDR3 in DNA: TGTGCCAGCAGCCCCCCAGCGGGTCTCTACGAGCAGTACTTC.

V gene TRBV7-2 combines with J gene TRBJ1-3; D is unclear. With 2 bases removed from V and 2 bases from J, the gap between germline ends came to 13 bases. The length of the CDR3 is 16 residues. Germline CDR1 SGHTA, CDR2 FQGNSA. Here the CDR3 reads CASSLRGIRTGNTIYF. Here the CDR3 DNA reads TGTGCCAGCAGCTTAAGAGGGATTCGGACTGGAAACACCATATATTTT.

The chain recombines TRBV29-1 with TRBJ1-2; D gene unclear. Germline CDR1 and CDR2: SQVTM and ANQGSEA. Deletions cut 6 bases from V and 5 bases from J, with 10 bases between. The CDR3 contains 11 residues. The CDR3 loop is CSVDYLYGYTF. The CDR3, as DNA: TGCAGCGTCGACTATCTGTATGGCTACACCTTC.

This rearrangement joins TRBV4-2 to TRBJ2-5; TRBD2 is a possible D gene (5 bases). Germline V gene lookup returns CDR1 LGHNA and CDR2 YNFKEQ. The CDR3 length is 15 residues. V lost 1 base and J lost 1, with 10 bases in between. The CDR3 sequence: CASSQVVGSQETQYF. In DNA form, the CDR3 reads TGTGCCAGCAGCCAAGTAGTGGGGAGCCAAGAGACCCAGTACTTC.

The chain combines TRBV11-2 with TRBJ2-6; D remains ambiguous. Germline lookup yields CDR1 SGHAT and CDR2 FQNNGV. Trimming cost V 0 bases and J 2 bases, with 5 bases left between them. This CDR3 comprises 15 residues. This chain's CDR3 is CASSLEAAGANVLTF. The CDR3 DNA sequence: TGTGCCAGCAGCTTAGAGGCGGCTGGGGCCAACGTCCTGACTTTC.

V usage is TRBV7-2 and J usage is TRBJ2-7, with 8 nucleotides matching TRBD2. The germline gives CDR1 SGHTA, CDR2 FQGNSA. The V gene end was trimmed by 4 bases and the J gene end by 1 base; junction bases not matched to a gene: 6. The CDR3 covers 15 residues. CDR3 loop: CASSSRGGRSYEQYF. The CDR3 DNA is TGTGCCAGCAGCTCCCGCGGGGGGCGGTCCTACGAGCAGTACTTC.

This clone occurred many times. The CDR3 nucleotides are TGCGCCAGCAGCCCCAGCTGGCAGGGGGCGAACGAGCAGTACTTC. This gives the protein CASSPSWQGANEQYF. This chain connects TRBV4-3 to TRBJ2-7, with 8 nucleotides matching TRBD1. Germline V gene sequence: CDR1 LGHNA, CDR2 YSLEER. The CDR3 spans 15 residues. V lost 4 bases, J lost 5 bases, and 10 bases stayed unmatched.

The genes are TRBV19 and TRBJ2-7; 9 nucleotides line up with TRBD1. The CDR3 has 15 amino acids. V shed 2 bases and J 5 bases; nucleotides not matched to a gene: 7. Germline CDR1 LNHDA, CDR2 SQIVND (reference sequence). This CDR3 is CASSILGQGSHEQYF. CDR3 nucleotide sequence: TGTGCCAGTAGTATACTGGGACAGGGTTCCCACGAGCAGTACTTC.

The chain couples TRBV2 to TRBJ1-1; D unclear. This CDR3 spans 12 amino acids. Between the trimmed V and J ends, which lost 6 bases and 6 bases, there was a span of 11 bases. Looked up from germline, CDR1 is SNHLY and CDR2 is FYNNEI. The chain's CDR3 is CASRVDWAEAFF. CDR3 nucleotide sequence: TGTGCCAGCAGGGTAGACTGGGCTGAAGCTTTCTTT.

This clone was detected once. The CDR3 nucleotides are TGTGCCATCAGTGAGCAGACAGGGGGGAAATACGAGCAGTACTTC. As protein: CAISEQTGGKYEQYF. The rearrangement joins TRBV10-3 to TRBJ2-7, with 9 bases that match TRBD1. The CDR3 consists of 15 residues. Germline CDR1 reads ENHRY; CDR2 reads SYGVKD. V shed 2 bases and J 4 bases; nucleotides not matched to a gene: 6.

In the case of this clone: A read error may account for a junction end that differs from germline. The CDR3 DNA reads as TGCAGTGCCAGAGGACAATCTGAAGCTTTCTTT. This gives the protein CSARGQSEAFF. The chain combines TRBV20-1 with TRBJ1-1, with D possibly matching TRBD1 (5 bases). CDR3 size: 11 residues. Germline V CDR1 and CDR2: DFQATT, SNEGSKA (reference sequence).

This chain connects TRBV4-3 to TRBJ2-1; D is unclear. V gave up 4 bases and J gave up 0 bases, with 10 bases separating them. Germline CDR1 is LGHNA and CDR2 is YSLEER. This CDR3 is built from 15 residues. In DNA, the CDR3 is TGCGCCAGCAGCCCCTCGAGGTTCTCCTACAATGAGCAGTTCTTC. Translation: CASSPSRFSYNEQFF.

V gene TRBV7-2 combines with J gene TRBJ2-2; 14 bases align to TRBD2. The J segment lost 6 bases and the V segment lost 5 bases, leaving 5 bases of the junction unmatched. Germline values: CDR1 SGHTA, CDR2 FQGNSA. The CDR3 extends over 16 amino acids. The CDR3 sequence: CASSTGLAGVAGELFF. CDR3 nucleotides: TGTGCCAGCAGCACGGGACTAGCGGGAGTAGCCGGGGAGCTGTTTTTT.

This clone was seen a handful of times. V usage is TRBV28 and J usage is TRBJ2-2; D might be TRBD1 (6 bases). The CDR3 has 15 residues. Germline-derived CDR1 and CDR2 are MDHEN and SYDVKM. V lost 3 bases and J 3 bases, leaving 11 bases between the germline ends. The CDR3 DNA sequence: TGTGCCAGCAGTTTGGGGGCTGGGTACACCGGGGAGCTGTTTTTT. It encodes CASSLGAGYTGELFF.

This chain connects TRBV27 to TRBJ2-7; 8 positions match TRBD1. The CDR3 loop spans 18 amino acids. The V gene's germline CDR1 is MNHEY and CDR2 SMNVEV (reference sequence). V lost 6 bases and J lost 4; bases outside the gene matches: 20. CDR3 amino acids: CASSARQFSGGQGYEQYF. The CDR3 DNA sequence: TGTGCCAGCAGCGCACGGCAGTTTTCCGGCGGACAGGGTTACGAGCAGTACTTC.

The rearrangement links TRBV9 to TRBJ2-3; 7 bases align to TRBD1. Trimming removed 3 bases from V and 3 bases from J; junction bases left unmatched: 19. This CDR3 is built from 19 residues. Per the germline V gene, CDR1 is SGDLS and CDR2 is YYNGEE. Here the CDR3 reads CASSAQAKQGSVVTDTQYF. CDR3 bases: TGTGCCAGCAGCGCCCAAGCTAAACAGGGGTCGGTGGTAACAGATACGCAGTATTTT.

The chain uses TRBV5-1 and TRBJ2-2, with 9 nucleotides matching TRBD2. The junction had 9 bases not matched to a gene; V was cut back by 4 bases and J by 8 bases. The CDR3 runs 15 residues. CDR1 is SGHRS, CDR2 YFSETQ, per germline. CDR3 sequence (DNA): TGCGCCAGCAGCCACACCGGGACTAGCCTGGGGGAGCTGTTTTTT. Translating gives CASSHTGTSLGELFF. Combining the CDR3 with reference TRBV5-1 and TRBJ2-2 gives the whole variable domain KAGVTQTPRYLIKTRGQQVTLSCSPISGHRSVSWYQQTPGQGLQFLFEYFSETQRNKGNFPGRFSGRQFSNSRSEMNVSTLELGDSALYLCASSHTGTSLGELFFGEGSRLTVL.

This clone was seen only a few times. The chain links TRBV18 to TRBJ2-3, with 12 bases matching TRBD2. Looked up from germline, CDR1 is KGHSH and CDR2 is LQKENI. V lost 10 bases, J lost 6 bases, and 8 bases stayed unmatched. This CDR3 is built from 14 residues. As DNA, the CDR3 is TGTGCCACCGCCGGGACTAGCGGGTCCGATACGCAGTATTTT. This sequence encodes CATAGTSGSDTQYF.

V is TRBV5-8 and J is TRBJ2-1; TRBD1 matches 7 bases. The germline V gene has CDR1 SGHTS and CDR2 YDEGEE. CDR3 length: 15 amino acids. The trim removed 4 bases at V and 8 bases at J, leaving 12 bases unmatched. The CDR3 sequence: CASSPSHRDSYEQFF. The CDR3 DNA is TGTGCCAGCAGCCCAAGCCACCGGGACAGCTATGAGCAGTTCTTC.

This chain uses TRBV6-5 with TRBJ1-3; 7 bases fit TRBD1. The CDR3 covers 15 residues. Germline CDR1 MNHEY, CDR2 SVGAGI. The V segment lost 6 bases and the J segment 8 bases; nucleotides outside the gene matches: 13. This chain's CDR3 is CASRRTGVLGDTIYF. Here the CDR3 DNA reads TGTGCCAGCAGGCGCACAGGGGTCCTGGGGGACACCATATATTTT.